The TCR beta chain described here comes from a study of cytomegalovirus exposure and HLA in healthy donors. Study conclusions and caveats: The authors later linked a missense DCLRE1C variant to TCR beta V- and J-gene trimming.

On this clone: Its cognate antigen is unknown.

Primers for the PCR totalled 60 Vbeta and 13 Jbeta. TCRdb keeps only in-frame clones here, not all; method: immunoSEQ multiplex PCR. This sample's clone table lists around 100,000 clones. The ends lost 1 base at V and 8 bases at J; junction bases unmatched: 3. The CDR3 spans 13 residues. Germline values: CDR1 SGHNT, CDR2 YYREEE (reference sequence). The sequencing sample was made of PBMCs. The origin of this receptor is a man aged 30 to 45 in good health and CMV-seronegative. V usage is TRBV5-4 and J usage is TRBJ1-2, with 9 bases fitting TRBD1. Written as DNA, the CDR3 is TGTGCCAGCAGCTTGACAGGGGGCTTCGGCTACACCTTC. It yields the protein CASSLTGGFGYTF.